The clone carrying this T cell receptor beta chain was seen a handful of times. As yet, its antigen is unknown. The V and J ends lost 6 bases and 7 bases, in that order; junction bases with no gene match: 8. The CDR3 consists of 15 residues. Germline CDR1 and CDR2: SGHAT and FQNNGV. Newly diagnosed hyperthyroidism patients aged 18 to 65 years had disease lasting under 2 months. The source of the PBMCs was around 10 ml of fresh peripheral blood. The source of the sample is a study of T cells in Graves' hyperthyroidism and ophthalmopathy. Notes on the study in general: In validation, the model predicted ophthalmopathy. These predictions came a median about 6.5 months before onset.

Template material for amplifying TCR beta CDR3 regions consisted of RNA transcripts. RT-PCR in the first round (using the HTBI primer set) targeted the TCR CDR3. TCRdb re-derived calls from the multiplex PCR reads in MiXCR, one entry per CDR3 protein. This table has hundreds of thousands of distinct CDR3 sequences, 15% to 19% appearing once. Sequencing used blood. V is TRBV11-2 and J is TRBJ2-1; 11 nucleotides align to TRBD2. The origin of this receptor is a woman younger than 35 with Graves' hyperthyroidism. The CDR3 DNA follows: TGTGCCAGCAGGGCAATAGCGGGAGGGCCTAATGAGCAGTTCTTC. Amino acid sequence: CASRAIAGGPNEQFF.